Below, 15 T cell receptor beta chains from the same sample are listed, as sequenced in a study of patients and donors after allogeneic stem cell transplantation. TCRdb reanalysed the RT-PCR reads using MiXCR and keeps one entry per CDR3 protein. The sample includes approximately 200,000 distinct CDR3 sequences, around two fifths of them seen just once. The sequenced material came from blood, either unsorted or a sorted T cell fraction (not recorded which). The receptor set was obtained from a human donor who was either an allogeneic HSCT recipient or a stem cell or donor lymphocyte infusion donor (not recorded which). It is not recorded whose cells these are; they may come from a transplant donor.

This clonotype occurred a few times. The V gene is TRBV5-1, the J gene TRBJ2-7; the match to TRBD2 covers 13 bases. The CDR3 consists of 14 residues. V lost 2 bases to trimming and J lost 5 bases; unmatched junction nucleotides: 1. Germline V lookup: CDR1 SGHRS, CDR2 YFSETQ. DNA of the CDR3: TGCGCCAGCAGCTTACTAGCGGGAGGGGACGAGCAGTACTTC. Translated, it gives CASSLLAGGDEQYF.

This CDR3 reads CASSSTNYEQYF. In DNA, the CDR3 is TGTGCCAGCAGTTCCACCAACTACGAGCAGTACTTC. This rearrangement joins TRBV28 to TRBJ2-7, with D unresolved. CDR1 MDHEN and CDR2 SYDVKM come from the germline V gene. The CDR3 length is 12 residues. Trimming cost V 4 bases and J 3 bases, with 7 bases left between them.

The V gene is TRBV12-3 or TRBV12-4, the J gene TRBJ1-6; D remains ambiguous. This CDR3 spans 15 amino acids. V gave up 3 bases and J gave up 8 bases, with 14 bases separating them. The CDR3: CASSLSTRSYSPLHF. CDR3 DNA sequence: TGTGCCAGCAGTTTGTCCACTAGGAGTTATTCACCCCTCCACTTT.

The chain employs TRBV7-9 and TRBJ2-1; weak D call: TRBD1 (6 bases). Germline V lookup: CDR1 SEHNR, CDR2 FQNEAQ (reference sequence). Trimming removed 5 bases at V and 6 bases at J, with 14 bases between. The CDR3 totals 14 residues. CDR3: CASSPGQTFNEQFF. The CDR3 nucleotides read TGTGCCAGCAGCCCCGGACAGACCTTCAATGAGCAGTTCTTC.

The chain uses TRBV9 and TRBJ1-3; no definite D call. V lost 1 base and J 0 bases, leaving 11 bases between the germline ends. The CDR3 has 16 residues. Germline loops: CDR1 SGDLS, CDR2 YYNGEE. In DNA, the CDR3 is TGTGCCAGCAGCGTATCCGGACGGGCCTCTGGAAACACCATATATTTT. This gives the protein CASSVSGRASGNTIYF.

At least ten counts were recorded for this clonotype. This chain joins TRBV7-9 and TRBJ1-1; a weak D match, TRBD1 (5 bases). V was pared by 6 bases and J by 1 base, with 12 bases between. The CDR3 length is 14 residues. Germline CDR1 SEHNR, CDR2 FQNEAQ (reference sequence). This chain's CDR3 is CASSLAGGNTEAFF. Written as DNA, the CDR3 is TGTGCCAGCAGTCTAGCCGGGGGGAACACTGAAGCTTTCTTT.

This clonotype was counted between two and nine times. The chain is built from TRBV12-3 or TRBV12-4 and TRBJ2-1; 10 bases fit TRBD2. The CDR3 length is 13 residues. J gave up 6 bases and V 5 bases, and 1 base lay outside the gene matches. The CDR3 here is CASSGTSVNEQFF. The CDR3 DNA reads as TGTGCCAGCAGTGGGACTAGCGTCAATGAGCAGTTCTTC.

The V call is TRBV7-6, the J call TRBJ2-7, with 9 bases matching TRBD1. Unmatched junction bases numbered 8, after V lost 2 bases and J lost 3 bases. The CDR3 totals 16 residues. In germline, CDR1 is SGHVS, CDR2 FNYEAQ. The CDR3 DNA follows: TGTGCCAGCAGCTTAAGGAGAGGGACAGGGATCTACGAGCAGTACTTC. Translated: CASSLRRGTGIYEQYF.

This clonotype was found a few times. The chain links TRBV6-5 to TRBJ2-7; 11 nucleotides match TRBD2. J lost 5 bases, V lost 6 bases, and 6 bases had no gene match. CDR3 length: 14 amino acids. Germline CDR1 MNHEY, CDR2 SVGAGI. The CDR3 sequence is CASRLAGGFHEQYF. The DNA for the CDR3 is TGTGCCAGCAGGCTAGCGGGAGGCTTCCACGAGCAGTACTTC.

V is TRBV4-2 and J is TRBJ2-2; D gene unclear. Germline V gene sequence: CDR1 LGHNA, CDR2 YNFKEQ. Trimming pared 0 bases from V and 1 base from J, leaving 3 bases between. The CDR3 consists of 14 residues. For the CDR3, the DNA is TGTGCCAGCAGCCAAGAAGAGAACACCGGGGAGCTGTTTTTT. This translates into CASSQEENTGELFF.

CDR3 sequence reads: CASSQEWDPNNEQFF. CDR3 in DNA: TGCGCCAGCAGCCAAGAGTGGGACCCAAACAATGAGCAGTTCTTC. The V call is TRBV4-3, the J call TRBJ2-1; either TRBD1 or TRBD2 may fit D (5 bases each). This CDR3 region has 15 residues. The germline CDR1 and CDR2 sequences are LGHNA and YSLEER. V was shortened by 0 bases and J by 5 bases, with 11 bases between the two germline ends.

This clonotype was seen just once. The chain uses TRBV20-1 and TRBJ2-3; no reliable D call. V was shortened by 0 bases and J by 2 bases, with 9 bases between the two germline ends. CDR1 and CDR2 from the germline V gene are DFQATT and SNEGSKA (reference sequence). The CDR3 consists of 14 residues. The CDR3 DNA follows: TGCAGTGCTAGAGATCGTAGCTTCACAGATACGCAGTATTTT. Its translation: CSARDRSFTDTQYF.

In DNA, the CDR3 is TGCGCCAGCAGCCAAGTGAAGGACAGGCTACAACCTAACTATGGCTACACCTTC. Translation gives CASSQVKDRLQPNYGYTF. This rearrangement joins TRBV4-1 to TRBJ1-2, with 7 positions matching TRBD1. The trim removed 1 base at V and 0 bases at J, leaving 11 bases unmatched. Germline values: CDR1 MGHRA, CDR2 YSYEKL. The CDR3 extends over 18 amino acids.

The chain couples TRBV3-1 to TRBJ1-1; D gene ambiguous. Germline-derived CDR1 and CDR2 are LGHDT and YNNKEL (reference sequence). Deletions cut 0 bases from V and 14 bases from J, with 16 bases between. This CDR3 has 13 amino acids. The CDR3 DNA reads TGTGCCAGCAGCCAAGATCTGGCAGGACTATTATTCTTT. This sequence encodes CASSQDLAGLLFF.

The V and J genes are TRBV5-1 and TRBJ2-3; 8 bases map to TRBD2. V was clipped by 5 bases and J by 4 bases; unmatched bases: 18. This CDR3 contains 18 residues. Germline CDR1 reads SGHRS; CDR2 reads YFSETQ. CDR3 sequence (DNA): TGCGCCAGCAGGGAGATCTCCTACCCCGGGAGGGAAGCAGATACGCAGTATTTT. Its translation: CASREISYPGREADTQYF.